This T cell receptor beta chain was found in a study of regulatory T cells in long-lasting Graves disease. This clonotype occurred many times. Time point in this sample: newly diagnosed GD, antithyroid drugs for less than 3 months. Extracted RNA from PBMCs served as the source of the TCR library. Germline loops: CDR1 MNHEY, CDR2 SMNVEV (reference sequence). This CDR3 is 13 amino acids long. V was cut by 6 bases and J by 3 bases, with 12 bases left in between. Investigators prepared the TCR beta libraries by applying iRepertoire HTBI primers and Arm-PCR of CDR3 regions. Each CDR3 protein is one row after TCRdb ran MiXCR on the multiplex PCR reads. The sample contains 510,000 or so distinct CDR3 sequences, around 12% of which appear only once. These data also formed part of another study, on T cells in Graves' hyperthyroidism and ophthalmopathy.

The clonotype was recovered from a woman in her thirties with Graves disease. This material consisted of peripheral blood mononuclear cells (PBMCs), taken at new diagnosis, from a patient treated with antithyroid drugs. The genes are TRBV27 and TRBJ2-7; no definite D call. Here the CDR3 reads CASSHGPDYEQYF. In DNA, the CDR3 is TGTGCCAGCAGCCATGGACCGGACTACGAGCAGTACTTC.